This T cell receptor (beta chain) was captured by sequencing in a study of cytomegalovirus exposure and HLA in healthy donors. Overall study results and limits: Later genetic work tied a missense DCLRE1C variant to beta-chain V and J trimming. It was 160 or so TCR beta chains that were listed as cytomegalovirus-associated.

The CDR3 loop spans 16 amino acids. The junction had 8 bases not matched to a gene; V was cut back by 7 bases and J by 2 bases. Germline V CDR1 and CDR2: SGHTA, FQGNSA. Nominally healthy donors were sampled, though unrecorded immune exposures were likely. The PCR used 60 Vbeta and 13 Jbeta primers. Authors' methods: A follow-up analysis tallied tens of millions of unique TCR beta chains, roughly 11 million shared. The data were produced by immunoSEQ multiplex PCR, yet TCRdb's version contains in-frame clones alone and is incomplete. V, J and clone size were drawn from that table, and D and trimming were deduced from the DNA. This table has some 52,000 clones, around 70% appearing once. Points on this clone: The antigen remains unidentified.

The material sequenced was PBMCs. The chain has TRBV7-2 and TRBJ2-5, with TRBD2 matching over 12 bases. The sequence was obtained from a woman aged 45 to 65 in good health and CMV-seronegative. DNA of the CDR3: TGTGCCAGCACTATAACTAGCGGGGGGACACAAGAGACCCAGTACTTC. It is translated as CASTITSGGTQETQYF.